Listed below are T cell receptor beta chains from one sample, sequenced in a study of blood T cell repertoires in COVID-19. Method: immunoSEQ multiplex PCR; TCRdb's copy keeps in-frame clones and lacks some. The sample has roughly 410,000 clones, 70% to 90% seen once. The sample was peripheral blood. These receptors came from a woman aged 55-70 years with COVID-19, enrolled during active disease. Both conserved end residues are part of each CDR3. Each record gives: CDR3 protein, CDR3 DNA, clone size, J gene, V gene, D gene. D genes are given only for firm matches. Expanded clones get a size class; other rows say once, few or many, or leave the size out.

CASSDGASGYNEQFF | TGTGCCAGCAGTGATGGGGCTAGCGGGTACAATGAGCAGTTCTTC | . | TRBJ2-1 | TRBV6-1 | TRBD2
CASSEASGGSYNEQFF | TGCGCCAGCAGCGAGGCTAGCGGGGGCTCCTACAATGAGCAGTTCTTC | . | TRBJ2-1 | TRBV5-1 | TRBD2
CATRGRTGAHEQYF | TGCGCCACCCGGGGGCGGACAGGGGCCCACGAGCAGTACTTC | . | TRBJ2-7 | TRBV10-1 | TRBD1
CASSRGYNEQFF | TGTGCCAGCTCACGCGGATACAATGAGCAGTTCTTC | . | TRBJ2-1 | TRBV18 | .
CVSSMGGTANYGYTF | TGTGTCAGTAGTATGGGCGGGACAGCTAACTATGGCTACACCTTC | . | TRBJ1-2 | TRBV19 | TRBD1
CASSQDPGDYGYTF | TGCGCCAGCAGCCAAGATCCAGGGGACTATGGCTACACCTTC | . | TRBJ1-2 | TRBV4-1 | .
CASSLIVGAGSFGGYTF | TGTGCCAGCAGCTTGATCGTTGGGGCAGGGTCGTTTGGGGGCTACACCTTC | . | TRBJ1-2 | TRBV5-5 | .
CASSKGTGIEKLFF | TGTGCCAGCTCAAAAGGAACAGGGATTGAAAAACTGTTTTTT | . | TRBJ1-4 | TRBV28 | .
CASSYRGDEAFF | TGTGCCAGCAGTTACCGGGGGGATGAAGCTTTCTTT | . | TRBJ1-1 | TRBV6-5 | .
CASTLNGRKNEKLFF | TGTGCCAGCACCTTAAATGGCAGGAAAAATGAAAAACTGTTTTTT | . | TRBJ1-4 | TRBV2 | .
CAGGLNSETQYF | TGTGCCGGGGGACTAAATTCGGAGACCCAGTACTTC | once | TRBJ2-5 | TRBV7-9 | TRBD2
CAISERGMNTEAFF | TGTGCCATCAGTGAGCGGGGGATGAACACTGAAGCTTTCTTT | . | TRBJ1-1 | TRBV10-3 | .
CASSSPSVISSYNEQFF | TGCGCCAGCAGCTCGCCCTCTGTCATCAGCTCCTACAATGAGCAGTTCTTC | once | TRBJ2-1 | TRBV5-1 | .
CARGQGSNQPQHF | TGTGCCAGAGGACAGGGAAGCAATCAGCCCCAGCATTTT | . | TRBJ1-5 | TRBV2 | TRBD1
CSAVRNGEQYF | TGCAGTGCCGTGCGAAACGGGGAGCAGTACTTC | . | TRBJ2-7 | TRBV20-1 | .
CASNSWGGLNTEAFF | TGTGCCAGCAACTCGTGGGGGGGGCTGAACACTGAAGCTTTCTTT | . | TRBJ1-1 | TRBV6-5 | .
CASSLFRGRQETQYF | TGTGCCAGCAGCTTATTCAGGGGGCGTCAAGAGACCCAGTACTTC | . | TRBJ2-5 | TRBV11-1 | TRBD1
CSASNRVVTEAFF | TGCAGTGCTAGTAACAGGGTGGTAACTGAAGCTTTCTTT | . | TRBJ1-1 | TRBV20-1 | .
CASTPADREETQYF | TGTGCCAGCACCCCAGCCGACAGAGAGGAGACCCAGTACTTC | . | TRBJ2-5 | TRBV6-5 | .
CASSYGRAYEQYF | TGTGCCAGCAGTTACGGCAGGGCCTACGAGCAGTACTTC | . | TRBJ2-7 | TRBV6-5 | .
CASSPRGEFYGYTF | TGTGCCAGCTCCCCGCGTGGTGAGTTCTATGGCTACACCTTC | few | TRBJ1-2 | TRBV18 | .
CASSSKTGGNYGYTF | TGTGCCAGCAGTTCTAAGACAGGGGGGAACTATGGCTACACCTTC | . | TRBJ1-2 | TRBV6-5 | TRBD1
CATSRDGQGAVGNQPQHF | TGTGCCACCAGCAGAGATGGACAGGGGGCAGTGGGCAATCAGCCCCAGCATTTT | . | TRBJ1-5 | TRBV15 | TRBD1
CASSLVASGGANEQFF | TGTGCCAGCAGCTTAGTGGCCAGCGGGGGGGCCAATGAGCAGTTCTTC | . | TRBJ2-1 | TRBV7-2 | TRBD2
CASSPGGNWYEQYF | TGTGCCAGCAGCCCAGGGGGAAATTGGTACGAGCAGTACTTC | . | TRBJ2-7 | TRBV6-5 | TRBD1
CASSYTGSSAFF | TGTGCCAGCAGCTATACAGGGTCTTCGGCTTTCTTT | . | TRBJ1-1 | TRBV6-5 | .
CASSPGLLNTEAFF | TGTGCCAGCAGCCCTGGACTGTTGAACACTGAAGCTTTCTTT | . | TRBJ1-1 | TRBV14 | .
CASSRANYGYTF | TGTGCCAGTAGCAGGGCTAACTATGGCTACACCTTC | . | TRBJ1-2 | TRBV19 | .
CASSGRDITYEQYF | TGTGCCAGCAGTGGCCGGGACATCACCTACGAGCAGTACTTC | . | TRBJ2-7 | TRBV28 | .
CAAGSQRAGELFF | TGTGCCGCGGGCAGCCAAAGGGCCGGGGAGCTGTTTTTT | . | TRBJ2-2 | TRBV12-3/TRBV12-4 | .
CASSEVVDIGVSGNTIYF | TGTGCCAGCAGTGAAGTCGTGGACATTGGAGTCTCTGGAAACACCATATATTTT | . | TRBJ1-3 | TRBV6-1 | .
CASSYGTAQYF | TGTGCCAGCAGTTACGGGACAGCTCAGTACTTC | . | TRBJ2-7 | TRBV6-5 | TRBD1
CASSLQGAGETEAFF | TGTGCCAGTAGTCTACAGGGCGCCGGGGAGACTGAAGCTTTCTTT | few | TRBJ1-1 | TRBV19 | .
CASGTEANEQFF | TGTGCCAGTGGGACAGAAGCTAATGAGCAGTTCTTC | . | TRBJ2-1 | TRBV2 | TRBD1
CASGKDGAAVETQYF | TGTGCTAGTGGGAAGGATGGGGCCGCCGTGGAGACCCAGTACTTC | . | TRBJ2-5 | TRBV12-5 | .
CASSTQGQNTEAFF | TGCGCCAGCAGCACACAGGGCCAGAACACTGAAGCTTTCTTT | . | TRBJ1-1 | TRBV5-1 | .
CASSTGGNGNYGYTF | TGTGCCAGTAGTACAGGGGGAAACGGTAACTATGGCTACACCTTC | . | TRBJ1-2 | TRBV19 | TRBD1
CASSLETGSYEQYF | TGCGCCAGCAGCTTGGAGACAGGGTCCTACGAGCAGTACTTC | . | TRBJ2-7 | TRBV5-1 | TRBD1
CASSIRTGGTGELFF | TGTGCCAGCAGCATCCGGACAGGGGGCACCGGGGAGCTGTTTTTT | . | TRBJ2-2 | TRBV9 | TRBD1
CASKTALVGGYTF | TGTGCCAGCAAGACAGCCCTGGTGGGTGGCTACACCTTC | . | TRBJ1-2 | TRBV19 | .
CASRRASNQPQHF | TGTGCCAGCAGGAGGGCTAGCAATCAGCCCCAGCATTTT | . | TRBJ1-5 | TRBV6-5 | .
CASSHRAGANVLTF | TGTGCCAGCAGCCACCGCGCCGGGGCCAACGTCCTGACTTTC | . | TRBJ2-6 | TRBV3-1/TRBV3-2 | .
CASSTPDRGYEQYF | TGTGCCAGTAGTACCCCGGACAGGGGCTACGAGCAGTACTTC | . | TRBJ2-7 | TRBV19 | TRBD1
CASSLLSTGELFF | TGTGCCAGCAGCTTACTTAGCACCGGGGAGCTGTTTTTT | . | TRBJ2-2 | TRBV11-2 | .
CATSEGLGSGANVLTF | TGTGCCACCAGCGAGGGCCTGGGGTCTGGGGCCAACGTCCTGACTTTC | . | TRBJ2-6 | TRBV15 | .
CASSLNRGTLPYGYTF | TGTGCCAGCAGTTTAAACAGGGGGACCTTGCCCTATGGCTACACCTTC | . | TRBJ1-2 | TRBV27 | TRBD1
CATSRRTGGSGNTIYF | TGTGCCACCAGCAGACGGACAGGGGGATCTGGAAACACCATATATTTT | . | TRBJ1-3 | TRBV15 | TRBD1
CASSRDLKETQYF | TGTGCCAGCAGCCGGGACTTGAAAGAGACCCAGTACTTC | . | TRBJ2-5 | TRBV3-1/TRBV3-2 | .
CASSLAGLITGELFF | TGTGCCAGCAGCTTAGCGGGACTAATCACCGGGGAGCTGTTTTTT | . | TRBJ2-2 | TRBV7-9 | TRBD2
CASDKGGGTEAFF | TGTGCCAGCGACAAGGGCGGGGGAACTGAAGCTTTCTTT | . | TRBJ1-1 | TRBV3-1/TRBV3-2 | .
CASNPRGTGGANGELFF | TGTGCCAGTAATCCAAGGGGGACAGGGGGCGCTAACGGGGAGCTGTTTTTT | . | TRBJ2-2 | TRBV19 | TRBD1
CASSLAGQAGNTEAFF | TGCGCCAGCAGCCTGGCCGGACAGGCGGGGAACACTGAAGCTTTCTTT | . | TRBJ1-1 | TRBV5-1 | TRBD1
CSVGTGDGGYTF | TGCAGCGTAGGGACAGGAGATGGGGGCTACACCTTC | . | TRBJ1-2 | TRBV29-1 | TRBD1
CATSQDNTEAFF | TGCGCCACCTCACAAGATAACACTGAAGCTTTCTTT | . | TRBJ1-1 | TRBV10-1 | .